The 13 T cell receptor beta chains below come from one sample, sequenced in a study of vaccination and CD4 T cells after COVID-19. Treatment in this sample: roughly ten-day PBMC culture with coronavirus spike peptide pools or control peptides (ViraFEST assay). During the years 2011-2018, before the COVID-19 pandemic, the unexposed donor's CD4+ T cells were collected. The antigens for these receptors are not known. The Oncomine TCR Beta short-read assay generated sequence data from the DNA of cultured CD4+ T cells. Each CDR3 protein is one row after TCRdb ran MiXCR on the PCR reads. There are about 3,600 distinct CDR3 sequences in the sample; 20% to 25% occur only once, and about 16% lies in the top ten. The specimen sequenced was CD4+ T cells from blood, cultured in vitro. These receptors all stem from a human donor in good health.

The chain links TRBV18 to TRBJ2-5, with a possible D match to TRBD1 (6 bases). Germline CDR1 KGHSH, CDR2 LQKENI. The CDR3 contains 15 residues. Trimming shortened V by 5 bases and J by 4 bases, and 17 bases separated the two germline ends. The CDR3 DNA reads as TGTGCCAGCTCATTTTTCCGGGACAAAGGAGAGACCCAGTACTTC. Protein: CASSFFRDKGETQYF.

This clonotype was seen only a few times. The chain combines TRBV18 with TRBJ2-3, with D perhaps TRBD2 (6 bases). Germline loops: CDR1 KGHSH, CDR2 LQKENI. The V and J ends lost 3 bases and 1 base respectively, with 8 bases between them. This CDR3 is 14 amino acids long. The CDR3 sequence is CASSPGGGTDTQYF. In nucleotides, the CDR3 is TGTGCCAGCTCACCGGGAGGCGGCACAGATACGCAGTATTTT.

A remark on this clonotype: Because it lacks the conserved phenylalanine or tryptophan at the end, this CDR3 is likely a read error. This chain uses TRBV27 with TRBJ1-2; 7 nucleotides line up with TRBD1. This CDR3 region has 17 residues. The junction had 22 bases not matched to a gene; V was cut back by 7 bases and J by 8 bases. Germline lookup yields CDR1 MNHEY and CDR2 SMNVEV (reference sequence). CDR3 residues: CASTLRTGLFGESGYTL. For the CDR3, the DNA is TGTGCCAGCACCCTGAGGACAGGCCTCTTTGGGGAAAGCGGCTACACCCTC.

The chain joins TRBV12-5 to TRBJ2-1; TRBD2 matches at 10 bases. The CDR3 covers 15 residues. The germline V gene has CDR1 LGHNT and CDR2 FRNRAP. Losses at the gene ends were 2 bases for V and 9 bases for J; bases not matched to a gene: 7. CDR3 coding DNA: TGTGCTAGTGGTTTGAGCGGGGGGGCCTGGGGTGAGCAGTTCTTC. This encodes CASGLSGGAWGEQFF.

The chain joins TRBV7-3 to TRBJ2-5; tentatively, D is TRBD1 or TRBD2 (5 bases each). Per the germline V gene, CDR1 is SGHTA and CDR2 is FQGTGA. V lost 5 bases and J lost 1, with 11 bases in between. This CDR3 has 14 residues. The CDR3 is CASSPTGLQETQYF. The CDR3 DNA follows: TGTGCCAGCAGCCCCACGGGGCTCCAAGAGACCCAGTACTTC. Complete variable domain (other parts from reference TRBV7-3 and TRBJ2-5): GAGVSQTPSNKVTEKGKYVELRCDPISGHTALYWYRQSLGQGPEFLIYFQGTGAADDSGLPNDRFFAVRPEGSVSTLKIQRTERGDSAVYLCASSPTGLQETQYFGPGTRLLVL.

This chain joins TRBV2 and TRBJ2-7; D possibly corresponds to TRBD1 (5 bases). The V gene's germline CDR1 is SNHLY and CDR2 FYNNEI. Trimming took off 5 bases at V and 6 bases at J, with 14 bases between the two ends. The CDR3 consists of 13 residues. The CDR3, as DNA: TGTGCCAGCAGTCGCATGGAAAGGGGCGAGCAGTACTTC. Amino acid sequence: CASSRMERGEQYF.

J is TRBJ2-7 and V is TRBV6-2 or TRBV6-3; D is unclear. The CDR3 length is 17 residues. Trimming removed 0 bases from V and 4 bases from J, with 19 bases in between. Germline assignment: CDR1 MNHEY and CDR2 SVGEGT. DNA for the CDR3: TGTGCCAGCAGTTACTCGAGTTCGAAGGGATATCATTACGAGCAGTACTTC. Translated, it gives CASSYSSSKGYHYEQYF.

This rearrangement joins TRBV19 to TRBJ1-2, with TRBD1 as a possible D gene (6 bases). Germline assignment: CDR1 LNHDA and CDR2 SQIVND (reference sequence). Trimming took off 10 bases at V and 3 bases at J, with 15 bases between the two ends. CDR3 size: 13 residues. The CDR3 is CATRRDTDYGYTF. For the CDR3, the DNA is TGTGCCACCCGCCGGGACACTGACTATGGCTACACCTTC.

This clonotype counts as medium-sized. The chain couples TRBV15 to TRBJ2-2; D call uncertain. Looked up from germline, CDR1 is LNHNV and CDR2 is YYDKDF (reference sequence). The V and J ends lost 1 base and 4 bases respectively, with 16 bases between them. CDR3 size: 17 residues. The CDR3 region is CATSRGGIRASTGELFF. CDR3 nucleotide sequence: TGTGCCACCAGCAGAGGTGGTATCCGGGCCAGCACCGGGGAGCTGTTTTTT.

The chain links TRBV5-6 to TRBJ2-5; TRBD1 aligns across 11 bases. The germline gives CDR1 SGHDT, CDR2 YYEEEE. V lost 3 bases and J lost 5; bases outside the gene matches: 6. The CDR3 consists of 15 residues. In DNA form, the CDR3 reads TGTGCCAGCAGCTATGGGACAGGGGGTTCGGAGACCCAGTACTTC. It encodes CASSYGTGGSETQYF.

The chain combines TRBV5-1 with TRBJ1-2, with D maybe TRBD1 (5 bases). Germline V lookup: CDR1 SGHRS, CDR2 YFSETQ. V shed 0 bases and J shed 3 bases, with 15 bases lying between them. This CDR3 has 16 amino acids. CDR3 DNA sequence: TGCGCCAGCAGCTTGGGACTCAGGGAATTTTACTATGGCTACACCTTC. Its protein product is CASSLGLREFYYGYTF.

The chain recombines TRBV27 with TRBJ1-1; no clear D gene. Germline V gene sequence: CDR1 MNHEY, CDR2 SMNVEV (reference sequence). V dropped 8 bases and J dropped 3 bases, with 13 bases sitting between them. The CDR3 totals 13 residues. DNA of the CDR3: TGTGCCAGCGCGGGAAGGGTTCACACTGAAGCTTTCTTT. It yields the protein CASAGRVHTEAFF.

V gene TRBV28 combines with J gene TRBJ1-2; the D is unclear. The CDR3 is 13 amino acids. CDR1 is MDHEN and CDR2 is SYDVKM in the germline V gene. Trimming cost V 5 bases and J 5 bases, with 12 bases left between them. The CDR3 DNA reads TGTGCCAGCAGTGACCGGGTCCAGTATGGCTACACCTTC. The encoded protein is CASSDRVQYGYTF.